A single sample is the source of the 31 T cell receptor beta chains below, sequenced in a study of T cell clusters in autoimmune cytopenias. TRB amplification used approximately 270 ng of peripheral blood genomic DNA. One tube held mixed TRB-A and TRB-B primer pools for touch-down PCR. TCRdb reprocessed the multiplex PCR reads and stores each CDR3 protein as one record, lacking DNA. This sample contains more than 7,500 distinct CDR3 sequences. The sequencing input was peripheral blood. The receptor set was obtained from a human donor with an autoimmune cytopenia or autoimmune hepatitis (not recorded which).

This CDR3 reads CASSYSGQGARYNSPLHF. V usage is TRBV28 and J usage is TRBJ1-6; without DNA, the TCRdb call of TRBD1 cannot be checked. This CDR3 is 18 amino acids long. Germline CDR1 and CDR2: MDHEN and SYDVKM.

The chain recombines TRBV20-1 with TRBJ2-1; TCRdb returns TRBD2, unconfirmable since there is no DNA. CDR3 length: 17 residues. Germline assignment: CDR1 DFQATT and CDR2 SNEGSKA (reference sequence). CDR3 protein: CSARVSWAGGNHNEQFF.

This clonotype is classed as medium-sized by frequency. The rearrangement uses TRBV6-5 and TRBJ1-5. The CDR3 loop spans 14 amino acids. The germline V gene has CDR1 MNHEY and CDR2 SVGAGI. Here the CDR3 reads CATPMNLSNQPQHF.

The CDR3 is CASSFTGGETQYF. The rearrangement joins TRBV12-3 or TRBV12-4 to TRBJ2-5; TCRdb calls TRBD1, which cannot be checked without DNA. The CDR3 sequence is 13 residues long.

Frequency places this clonotype as medium-sized. CDR3 amino acids: CASSRTVPPYEQYF. V gene TRBV6-5 combines with J gene TRBJ2-7; the D call from TCRdb, TRBD1, cannot be confirmed without DNA. The length of the CDR3 is 14 residues. Germline values: CDR1 MNHEY, CDR2 SVGAGI.

This clonotype ranks as medium-sized (0.01 to 0.1%) in terms of frequency. This chain uses TRBV6-5 with TRBJ1-6; TCRdb reports TRBD1, a call that lacks DNA to check it against. Germline-derived CDR1 and CDR2 are MNHEY and SVGAGI. The CDR3 contains 14 residues. CDR3 residues: CASRPGQGFSPLHF.

In terms of frequency, this clonotype is medium-sized. The chain uses TRBV6-5 and TRBJ2-7; there is no DNA to check the TCRdb D call of TRBD2. This CDR3 spans 15 amino acids. Germline CDR1 MNHEY, CDR2 SVGAGI. The CDR3 is CASSYKLGGGYEQYF.

This chain uses TRBV14 with TRBJ1-2; TCRdb outputs TRBD1, but without DNA this stays unchecked. Germline CDR1 and CDR2: SGHDN and FVKESK. CDR3 length: 14 residues. The CDR3 sequence is CASSQVQGLRGYTF.

In terms of frequency, this clonotype is medium-sized. V is TRBV15 and J is TRBJ1-6. The CDR3 is 13 residues long. Germline assignment: CDR1 LNHNV and CDR2 YYDKDF (reference sequence). The CDR3 sequence: CATSSSGNSPLHF.

This clonotype is deemed medium-sized (0.01 to 0.1%) by its frequency. The gene calls are TRBV6-5 and TRBJ1-4; TCRdb's D call of TRBD1 is untestable without DNA. This CDR3 contains 14 residues. In germline, CDR1 is MNHEY, CDR2 SVGAGI. CDR3: CASSPAYRDEKLFF.

CDR3 region: CASSSRQGDQPQHF. This chain joins TRBV19 and TRBJ1-5; lacking DNA, the TRBD1 call made by TCRdb goes unchecked. This CDR3 has 14 amino acids. The germline V gene encodes CDR1 LNHDA and CDR2 SQIVND (reference sequence).

The genes are TRBV12-3 or TRBV12-4 and TRBJ1-1; TCRdb's assignment of TRBD1 cannot be checked, as there is no DNA. The CDR3 length is 17 residues. The CDR3 sequence: CASTTDRAYVGDTEAFF.

This chain connects TRBV13 to TRBJ2-1. The germline gives CDR1 PRHDT, CDR2 FYEKMQ (reference sequence). CDR3 length: 13 amino acids. The CDR3 protein is CASSLSVANEQFF.

In terms of frequency, this clonotype is medium-sized. The V gene is TRBV30, the J gene TRBJ2-2. CDR1 and CDR2 (germline): GTSNPN, SVGIG (reference sequence). The CDR3 is 11 residues long. CDR3: CAWSVLGELFF.

Judged by frequency, this clonotype is medium-sized. The chain uses TRBV6-5 and TRBJ2-1; TCRdb reports TRBD1, a call that lacks DNA to check it against. The germline V gene has CDR1 MNHEY and CDR2 SVGAGI. This CDR3 region has 15 residues. The CDR3: CASSKPYRQYNEQFF.

This clonotype is labeled medium-sized based on frequency. The V and J genes are TRBV27 and TRBJ2-3; no DNA is available, so the TRBD2 call from TCRdb remains unchecked. The CDR3 contains 14 residues. CDR1 is MNHEY, CDR2 SMNVEV, per germline (reference sequence). CDR3 region: CASSLSSATDTQYF.

According to its frequency, this clonotype is medium-sized. This chain joins TRBV6-5 and TRBJ1-2. In germline, CDR1 is MNHEY, CDR2 SVGAGI. This CDR3 has 14 residues. The CDR3 spells CASSFTAWGEGYTF.

This clonotype counts as medium-sized by frequency. V usage is TRBV29-1 and J usage is TRBJ1-1; the TRBD1 assignment by TCRdb is unverifiable without DNA. CDR1 SQVTM and CDR2 ANQGSEA come from the germline V gene. This CDR3 contains 13 residues. This chain's CDR3 is CSVVRDRGTEAFF.

This clonotype is called medium-sized based on its frequency. The chain employs TRBV5-5 and TRBJ1-3; the TRBD1 assignment by TCRdb is unverifiable without DNA. The CDR3 has 15 residues. In germline, CDR1 is SGHKS, CDR2 YYEKEE (reference sequence). The CDR3 sequence: CASRADTNSGNTIYF.

This rearrangement joins TRBV7-9 to TRBJ2-1; TCRdb proposes TRBD1, but this gene call is untestable without DNA. This CDR3 comprises 14 residues. Germline CDR1 and CDR2: SEHNR and FQNEAQ (reference sequence). CDR3 sequence: CASSGGQGFDEQFF.

The rearrangement links TRBV20-1 to TRBJ1-6; TCRdb returns TRBD1, unconfirmable since there is no DNA. This CDR3 region has 14 residues. Looked up from germline, CDR1 is DFQATT and CDR2 is SNEGSKA (reference sequence). The CDR3 spells CSARVGQGDSPLHF.

The chain couples TRBV20-1 to TRBJ1-5; there is no DNA to check the TCRdb D call of TRBD1. Germline V CDR1 and CDR2: DFQATT, SNEGSKA (reference sequence). The CDR3 is made up of 14 amino acids. The CDR3 region is CSVDPGQGNQPQHF.

V is TRBV6-1 and J is TRBJ1-2; TCRdb gives TRBD1 as the D gene, but with no DNA this cannot be confirmed. Germline CDR1 and CDR2: MNHNS and SASEGT. This CDR3 region has 16 residues. The CDR3 spells CASGLGTRSTNYGYTF.

The chain recombines TRBV28 with TRBJ1-1. Germline-derived CDR1 and CDR2 are MDHEN and SYDVKM. This CDR3 is built from 11 residues. The CDR3 loop reads CASLANTEAFF.

This clonotype is deemed medium-sized by its frequency. J is TRBJ1-3 and V is TRBV19. This CDR3 has 15 amino acids. CDR1 and CDR2 from the germline V gene are LNHDA and SQIVND (reference sequence). The CDR3 here is CASSIQVTSGNTIYF. The whole variable domain, filled in from reference TRBV19 and TRBJ1-3, reads DGGITQSPKYLFRKEGQNVTLSCEQNLNHDAMYWYRQDPGQGLRLIYYSQIVNDFQKGDIAEGYSVSREKKESFPLTVTSAQKNPTAFYLCASSIQVTSGNTIYFGEGSWLTVV.

V is TRBV20-1 and J is TRBJ2-7; TCRdb's D call, TRBD1, is unchecked because there is no DNA. Germline values: CDR1 DFQATT, CDR2 SNEGSKA (reference sequence). The CDR3 spans 15 residues. The CDR3 region is CSARKQGRIHDEQYF.

The chain links TRBV11-1 to TRBJ1-1; TCRdb's D call of TRBD1 is untestable without DNA. CDR3 length: 14 amino acids. The V gene's germline CDR1 is SGHAT and CDR2 FQDESV (reference sequence). The CDR3: CASSWGPMNTEAFF.

The chain has TRBV5-1 and TRBJ2-5; TCRdb's D gene call, TRBD1, goes unchecked for lack of DNA. Per germline, CDR1 SGHRS and CDR2 YFSETQ. The CDR3 sequence is 14 residues long. CDR3 region: CASSHTGMGETQYF. The full variable domain, completed using reference TRBV5-1 and TRBJ2-5, is KAGVTQTPRYLIKTRGQQVTLSCSPISGHRSVSWYQQTPGQGLQFLFEYFSETQRNKGNFPGRFSGRQFSNSRSEMNVSTLELGDSALYLCASSHTGMGETQYFGPGTRLLVL.

The chain carries TRBV24-1 and TRBJ2-3; TCRdb picks TRBD2, but there is no DNA to check that call. The CDR3 is made up of 14 amino acids. The germline gives CDR1 KGHDR, CDR2 SFDVKD. The CDR3 loop reads CATSGAGGMDTQYF.

The chain couples TRBV20-1 to TRBJ2-7; TCRdb's assignment of TRBD1 cannot be checked, as there is no DNA. CDR3 length: 14 residues. The germline gives CDR1 DFQATT, CDR2 SNEGSKA (reference sequence). This CDR3 reads CSARGDILNYEQYF.

The chain has TRBV18 and TRBJ2-7. The germline gives CDR1 KGHSH, CDR2 LQKENI. The CDR3 length is 12 residues. The CDR3 spells CASSPMAIEQYF.